This is a list of T cell receptor beta chains from one sample in a study of T cell changes during pregnancy in multiple sclerosis. The assay was immunoSEQ multiplex PCR, and TCRdb's table has in-frame clones only and misses some. The sample has tens of thousands of clones; approximately 90% are singletons. The specimen was peripheral blood, collected in the third trimester of pregnancy. The source of these receptors is a female donor in good health, enrolled as a control in a pregnancy study. Each CDR3 is given without its conserved first and last residue. A clone size is listed for some rows: how often the clone was seen (once, few, many), or a class if it is expanded.

J,size,V,CDR3
TRBJ2-5,once,TRBV7-2,ASSLAGQHQETQY
TRBJ1-5,-,TRBV9,ASSADMAGQPQH
TRBJ2-2,-,TRBV15,ATSRGTGNTGELF
TRBJ1-6,-,TRBV2,ASRGDNSPLH
TRBJ1-1,-,TRBV6-4,ASSATGGTEAF
TRBJ2-5,-,TRBV19,ASSIGNRGPEETQY
TRBJ2-1,-,TRBV5-1,ASSASGTSINEQF
TRBJ1-1,once,TRBV25-1,ASSNRDRVNTEAF
TRBJ2-3,-,TRBV6-6,ASSYSRGSTDTQY
TRBJ1-1,-,TRBV19,ASSLDPGGKTEAF
TRBJ2-7,-,TRBV4-2,ASSQDIAGVTYEQY
TRBJ1-2,once,TRBV15,ATSRVGGGYT
TRBJ1-1,-,TRBV6-6,ASSSNGGAEAF
TRBJ1-3,-,TRBV19,ASSLNSLSGNTIY
TRBJ2-1,-,TRBV7-2,ASSLKHEQF
TRBJ1-4,-,TRBV10-3,AIIRVLNEKLF
TRBJ1-5,-,TRBV27,ASSLGSNQPQH
TRBJ2-4,once,TRBV5-6,ASSLAGGAKNIQY
TRBJ1-3,-,TRBV6-5,ASGSGASGNTIY
TRBJ1-2,-,TRBV19,ASSIFSWAAGGLHGYT
TRBJ2-7,once,TRBV10-3,AISDQGSGYEQY
TRBJ2-3,once,TRBV12-5,ASGDSGSTDTQY
TRBJ2-1,-,TRBV29-1,SVDLFDRGSYNEQF
TRBJ2-2,-,TRBV28,ASSLQNTGELF
TRBJ1-5,-,TRBV27,ASIPTGSSNQPQH
TRBJ2-1,-,TRBV7-2,ASSFGRGRFDEQF
TRBJ2-5,-,TRBV7-7,ASSLDRGSQETQY
TRBJ2-3,-,TRBV19,ASSIKPSGGADTQY
TRBJ1-2,-,TRBV4-3,ASGDFRGVDGYT
TRBJ2-2,-,TRBV4-3,ASSQDSPGELF
TRBJ2-7,-,TRBV2,ASSGGLAGEQY
TRBJ1-5,-,TRBV15,ATSIHSNQPQH
TRBJ2-1,-,TRBV2,ASSEGHPGGASYNEQF
TRBJ1-2,-,TRBV27,ASSLLGQGSRYT
TRBJ1-3,-,TRBV9,ASSVALGGVGNTIY
TRBJ2-3,-,TRBV14,ASSEASALRSTDTQY